The clone carrying this TCR beta chain has a count of ten or more. A read error may account for a junction end that differs from germline. This entry belongs to a study of spatial heterogeneity in lung cancer. As for time point: sample taken at primary tumor resection. Frozen PBMC, nontumor lung or tumor provided whole RNA, which was sequenced unsorted. TCRdb passed the 5' RACE reads through MiXCR, listing each CDR3 protein once. In the table there are around 41,000 distinct CDR3 sequences, approximately 6.9% of which are singletons. This CDR3 comprises 15 residues. CDR1 SEHNR and CDR2 FQNEAQ come from the germline V gene (reference sequence).

This receptor was taken from a female donor with early-stage non-small cell lung cancer. Source: PBMCs, taken at surgery. J is TRBJ2-3 and V is TRBV7-9, with TRBD2 matching over 9 bases. The DNA of the CDR3 is TGTTCCAGCAGCTGGACTAGCGTATACACAGATACGCAGTATTTT. As protein: CSSSWTSVYTDTQYF.